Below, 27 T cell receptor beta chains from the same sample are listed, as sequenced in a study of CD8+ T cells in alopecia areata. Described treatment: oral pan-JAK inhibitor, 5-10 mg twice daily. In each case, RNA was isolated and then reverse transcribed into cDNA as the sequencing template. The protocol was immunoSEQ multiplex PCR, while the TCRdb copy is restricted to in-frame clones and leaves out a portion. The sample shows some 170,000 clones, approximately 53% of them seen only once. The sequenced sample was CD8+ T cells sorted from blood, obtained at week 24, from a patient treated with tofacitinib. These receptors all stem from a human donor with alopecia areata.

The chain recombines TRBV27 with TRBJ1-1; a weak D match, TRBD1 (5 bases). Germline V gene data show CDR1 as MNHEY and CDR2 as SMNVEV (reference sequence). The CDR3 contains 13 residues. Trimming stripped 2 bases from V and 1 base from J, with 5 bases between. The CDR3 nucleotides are TGTGCCAGCAGTTTAGGGACGAACACTGAAGCTTTCTTT. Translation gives CASSLGTNTEAFF.

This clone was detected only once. This chain's CDR3 is CASGELGTAGYEAFF. The DNA for the CDR3 is TGTGCCAGCGGCGAACTCGGGACAGCAGGATATGAAGCTTTCTTT. This chain links TRBV5-4 with TRBJ1-1; 7 bases are shared with TRBD1. Looked up from germline, CDR1 is SGHNT and CDR2 is YYREEE (reference sequence). The CDR3 contains 15 residues. Trimming at V came to 7 bases and at J to 7 bases, leaving 16 bases not matched to a gene.

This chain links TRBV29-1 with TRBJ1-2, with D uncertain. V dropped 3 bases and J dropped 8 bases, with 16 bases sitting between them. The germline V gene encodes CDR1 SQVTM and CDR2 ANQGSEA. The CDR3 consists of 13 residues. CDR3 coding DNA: TGCAGCGTTGACGCACACCGGAAGGCAGGCTACACCTTC. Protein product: CSVDAHRKAGYTF. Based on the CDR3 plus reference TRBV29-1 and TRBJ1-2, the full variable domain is SAVISQKPSRDICQRGTSLTIQCQVDSQVTMMFWYRQQPGQSLTLIATANQGSEATYESGFVIDKFPISRPNLTFSTLTVSNMSPEDSSIYLCSVDAHRKAGYTFGSGTRLTVV.

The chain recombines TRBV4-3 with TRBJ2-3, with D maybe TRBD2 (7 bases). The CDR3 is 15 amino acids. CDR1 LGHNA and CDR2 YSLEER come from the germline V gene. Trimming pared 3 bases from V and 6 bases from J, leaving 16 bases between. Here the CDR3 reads CASSQARGAGDTQYF. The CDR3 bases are TGCGCCAGCAGCCAGGCCCGGGGGGCGGGGGATACGCAGTATTTT.

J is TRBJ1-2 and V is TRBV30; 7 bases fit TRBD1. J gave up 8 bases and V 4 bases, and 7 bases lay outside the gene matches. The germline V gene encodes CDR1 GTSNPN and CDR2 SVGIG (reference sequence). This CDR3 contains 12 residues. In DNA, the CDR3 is TGTGCCTGGAACAGGGGAGGGGTCGGCTACACCTTC. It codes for CAWNRGGVGYTF.

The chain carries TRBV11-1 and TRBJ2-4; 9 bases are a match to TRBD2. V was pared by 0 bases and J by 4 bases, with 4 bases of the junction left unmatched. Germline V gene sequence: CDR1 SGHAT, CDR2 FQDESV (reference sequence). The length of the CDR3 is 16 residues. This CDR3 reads CASSLAASGTKNIQYF. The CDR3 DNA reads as TGTGCCAGCAGCTTAGCGGCTAGCGGGACTAAAAACATTCAGTACTTC.

CDR3 residues: CAVTGEAFF. The CDR3 DNA follows: TGTGCCGTGACAGGGGAAGCTTTCTTT. The chain uses TRBV30 and TRBJ1-1; 7 bases align to TRBD1. J lost 8 bases, V lost 8 bases, and 2 bases had no gene match. Germline V CDR1 and CDR2: GTSNPN, SVGIG (reference sequence). The CDR3 is 9 amino acids. Full variable domain (remainder filled in from reference TRBV30 and TRBJ1-1): SQTIHQWPATLVQPVGSPLSLECTVEGTSNPNLYWYRQAAGRGLQLLFYSVGIGQISSEVPQNLSASRPQDRQFILSSKKLLLSDSGFYLCAVTGEAFFGQGTRLTVV.

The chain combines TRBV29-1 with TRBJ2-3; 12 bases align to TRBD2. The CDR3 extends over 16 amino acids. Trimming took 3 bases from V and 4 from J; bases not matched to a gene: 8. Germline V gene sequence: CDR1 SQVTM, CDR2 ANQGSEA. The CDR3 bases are TGCAGCGTTGAGCCCATACTAGCGGGGGGTTCAGATACGCAGTATTTT. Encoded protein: CSVEPILAGGSDTQYF.

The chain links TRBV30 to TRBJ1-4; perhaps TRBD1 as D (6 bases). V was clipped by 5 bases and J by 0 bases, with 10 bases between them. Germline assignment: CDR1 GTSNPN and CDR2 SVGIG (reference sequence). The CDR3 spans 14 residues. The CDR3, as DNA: TGTGCCTGGGCCTCAGGGGCAACTAATGAAAAACTGTTTTTT. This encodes CAWASGATNEKLFF. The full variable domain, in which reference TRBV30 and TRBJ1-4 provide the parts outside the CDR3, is SQTIHQWPATLVQPVGSPLSLECTVEGTSNPNLYWYRQAAGRGLQLLFYSVGIGQISSEVPQNLSASRPQDRQFILSSKKLLLSDSGFYLCAWASGATNEKLFFGSGTQLSVL.

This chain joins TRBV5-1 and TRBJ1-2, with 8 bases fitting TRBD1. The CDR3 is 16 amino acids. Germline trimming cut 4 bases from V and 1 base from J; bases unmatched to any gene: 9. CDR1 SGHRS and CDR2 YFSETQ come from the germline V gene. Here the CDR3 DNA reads TGCGCCAGCAGCACCTCGGGACAGGAGCATAACTATGGCTACACCTTC. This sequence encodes CASSTSGQEHNYGYTF. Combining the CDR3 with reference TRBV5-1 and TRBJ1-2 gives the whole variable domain KAGVTQTPRYLIKTRGQQVTLSCSPISGHRSVSWYQQTPGQGLQFLFEYFSETQRNKGNFPGRFSGRQFSNSRSEMNVSTLELGDSALYLCASSTSGQEHNYGYTFGSGTRLTVV.

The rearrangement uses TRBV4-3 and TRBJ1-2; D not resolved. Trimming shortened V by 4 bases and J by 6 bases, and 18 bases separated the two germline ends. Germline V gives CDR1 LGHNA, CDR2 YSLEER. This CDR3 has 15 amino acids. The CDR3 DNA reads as TGCGCCAGCAGCCCCCTCCCTAGCGAGGAGGATGGCTACACCTTC. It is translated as CASSPLPSEEDGYTF.

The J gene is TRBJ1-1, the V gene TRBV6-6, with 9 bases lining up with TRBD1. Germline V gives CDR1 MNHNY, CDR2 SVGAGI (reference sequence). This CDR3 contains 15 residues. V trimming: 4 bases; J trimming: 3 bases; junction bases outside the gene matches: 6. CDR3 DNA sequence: TGTGCCAGCAGTTCGTACAGGGGGCAGGACACTGAAGCTTTCTTT. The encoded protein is CASSSYRGQDTEAFF.

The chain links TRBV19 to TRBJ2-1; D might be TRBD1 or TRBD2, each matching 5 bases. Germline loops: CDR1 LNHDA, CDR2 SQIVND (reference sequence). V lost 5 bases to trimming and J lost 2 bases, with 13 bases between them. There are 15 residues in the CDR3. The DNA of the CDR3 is TGTGCCAGTAGTCCTTCAGGGAGTACCTACAATGAGCAGTTCTTC. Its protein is CASSPSGSTYNEQFF.

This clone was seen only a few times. In DNA form, the CDR3 reads TGTGCCAGCAGCGCCCACTCTCAGCCGGACAGGGGTAACTATGGCTACACCTTC. This encodes CASSAHSQPDRGNYGYTF. The rearrangement joins TRBV9 to TRBJ1-2; 9 nucleotides agree with TRBD1. V shed 3 bases, J shed 1 base, and the junction held 13 bases outside the gene matches. Germline V gene sequence: CDR1 SGDLS, CDR2 YYNGEE. This CDR3 is 18 amino acids long.

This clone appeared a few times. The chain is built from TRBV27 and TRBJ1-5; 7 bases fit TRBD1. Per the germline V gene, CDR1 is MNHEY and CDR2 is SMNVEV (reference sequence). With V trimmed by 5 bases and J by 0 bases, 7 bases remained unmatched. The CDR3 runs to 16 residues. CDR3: CASSAGTAISNQPQHF. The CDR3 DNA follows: TGTGCCAGCAGTGCGGGGACAGCCATTAGCAATCAGCCCCAGCATTTT.

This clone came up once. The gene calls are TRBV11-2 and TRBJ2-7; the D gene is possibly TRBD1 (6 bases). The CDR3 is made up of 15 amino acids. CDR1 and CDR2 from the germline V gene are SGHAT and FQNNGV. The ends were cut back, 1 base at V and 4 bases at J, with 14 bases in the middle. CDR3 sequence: CASSLGAAGVYEQYF. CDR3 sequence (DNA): TGTGCCAGCAGCTTAGGCGCGGCAGGGGTATACGAGCAGTACTTC.

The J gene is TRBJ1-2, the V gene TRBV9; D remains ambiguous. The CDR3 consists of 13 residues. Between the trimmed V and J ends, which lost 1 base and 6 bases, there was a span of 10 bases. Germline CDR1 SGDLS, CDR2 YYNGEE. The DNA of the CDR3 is TGTGCCAGCAGCGTACGCGACTATGATGGCTACACCTTC. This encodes CASSVRDYDGYTF.

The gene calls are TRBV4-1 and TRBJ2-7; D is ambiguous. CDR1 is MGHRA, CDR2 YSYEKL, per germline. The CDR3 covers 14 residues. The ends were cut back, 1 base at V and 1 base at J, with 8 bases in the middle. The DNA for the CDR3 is TGCGCCAGCAGCCAAGCCTTGGGATCCTACGAGCAGTACTTC. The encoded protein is CASSQALGSYEQYF.

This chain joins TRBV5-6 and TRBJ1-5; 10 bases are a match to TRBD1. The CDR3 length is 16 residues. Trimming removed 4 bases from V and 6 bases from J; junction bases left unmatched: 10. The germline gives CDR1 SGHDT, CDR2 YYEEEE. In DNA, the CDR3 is TGTGCCAGCAGCACCATGACAGGGGGCTTTAGTCAGCCCCAGCATTTT. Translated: CASSTMTGGFSQPQHF.

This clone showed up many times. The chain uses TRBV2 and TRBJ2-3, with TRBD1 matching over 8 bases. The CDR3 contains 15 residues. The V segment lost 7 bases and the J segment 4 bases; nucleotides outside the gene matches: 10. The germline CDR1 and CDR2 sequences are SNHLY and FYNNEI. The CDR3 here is CASKEGRGRADTQYF. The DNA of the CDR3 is TGTGCCAGCAAGGAGGGCAGGGGGCGAGCAGATACGCAGTATTTT.

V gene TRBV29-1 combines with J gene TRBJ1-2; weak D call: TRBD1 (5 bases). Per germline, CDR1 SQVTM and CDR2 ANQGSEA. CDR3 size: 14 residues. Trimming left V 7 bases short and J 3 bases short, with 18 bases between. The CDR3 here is CSAQTDQVDYGYTF. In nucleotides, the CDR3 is TGCAGCGCCCAGACAGATCAGGTGGACTATGGCTACACCTTC.

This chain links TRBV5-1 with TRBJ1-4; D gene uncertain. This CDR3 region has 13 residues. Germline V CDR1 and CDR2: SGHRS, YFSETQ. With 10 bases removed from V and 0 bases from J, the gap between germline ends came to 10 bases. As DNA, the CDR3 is TGCGCCTGCTTGGAGGCAACTAATGAAAAACTGTTTTTT. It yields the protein CACLEATNEKLFF.

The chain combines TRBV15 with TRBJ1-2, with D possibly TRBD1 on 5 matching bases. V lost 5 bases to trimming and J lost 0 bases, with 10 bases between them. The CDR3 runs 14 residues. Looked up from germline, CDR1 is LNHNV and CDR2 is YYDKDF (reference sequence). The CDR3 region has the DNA TGTGCCACCAGCGCAGACAGTTCTAACTATGGCTACACCTTC. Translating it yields CATSADSSNYGYTF.

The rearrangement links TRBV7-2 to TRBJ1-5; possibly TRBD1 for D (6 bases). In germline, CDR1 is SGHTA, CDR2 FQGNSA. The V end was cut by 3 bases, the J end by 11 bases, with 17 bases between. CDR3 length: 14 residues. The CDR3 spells CASSFTGTSKAQHF. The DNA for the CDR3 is TGTGCCAGCAGCTTTACCGGGACAAGTAAGGCCCAGCATTTT.

The CDR3: CAYQRESNTGELFF. The CDR3 DNA reads TGTGCCTACCAACGGGAATCGAACACCGGGGAGCTGTTTTTT. The chain recombines TRBV30 with TRBJ2-2; D perhaps matches TRBD2 (5 bases). There are 14 residues in the CDR3. Trimming stripped 7 bases from V and 0 bases from J, with 12 bases between. Germline V gene lookup returns CDR1 GTSNPN and CDR2 SVGIG (reference sequence).

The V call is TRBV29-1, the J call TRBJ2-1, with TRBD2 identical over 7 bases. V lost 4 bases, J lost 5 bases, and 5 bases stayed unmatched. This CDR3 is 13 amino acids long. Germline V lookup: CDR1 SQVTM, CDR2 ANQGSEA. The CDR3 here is CSVVSGENNEQFF. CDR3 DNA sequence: TGCAGCGTTGTCAGCGGGGAAAACAATGAGCAGTTCTTC.

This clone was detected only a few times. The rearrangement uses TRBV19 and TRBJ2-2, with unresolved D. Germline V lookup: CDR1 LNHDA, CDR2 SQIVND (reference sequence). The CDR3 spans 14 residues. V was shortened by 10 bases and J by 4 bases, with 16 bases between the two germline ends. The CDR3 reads CATRPGMGTGELFF. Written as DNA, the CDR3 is TGTGCCACGCGTCCAGGAATGGGCACCGGGGAGCTGTTTTTT.